The rows below give T cell receptor beta chains drawn from one sample of a study of blood T cell repertoires in COVID-19. Sequencing was performed with immunoSEQ multiplex PCR; in TCRdb, only in-frame clones are kept and a portion is missing. The data contain 300,000 to 400,000 clones, roughly 90% of them seen just once; the ten biggest clones take up 7.3%. Material for sequencing was peripheral blood. These receptor sequences come from a woman aged 70 to 79 with COVID-19, enrolled during active disease. The CDR3 runs from the conserved cysteine through the conserved F or W. D genes are given only for firm matches. Clone size appears in some rows only: once, few, many, or a class for an expanded clone.

abundance,j_gene,v_gene,d_gene,CDR3aa,CDR3nt
-,TRBJ1-3,TRBV10-3,-,CAIRQASSGNTIYF,TGTGCCATCCGACAGGCCAGCTCTGGAAACACCATATATTTT
-,TRBJ2-5,TRBV6-1,TRBD2,CASSEAWASGGQETQYF,TGTGCCAGCAGTGAAGCGTGGGCTAGCGGGGGCCAAGAGACCCAGTACTTC
-,TRBJ1-2,TRBV5-1,-,CASSLAGNFNYGYTF,TGCGCCAGCAGCTTGGCCGGGAATTTTAACTATGGCTACACCTTC
-,TRBJ2-7,TRBV27,-,CASSLSWGVPSGQYF,TGTGCCAGCAGTTTATCGTGGGGGGTGCCCTCGGGGCAGTACTTC
-,TRBJ1-1,TRBV7-2,TRBD1,CASSFGQGKAFF,TGTGCCAGCAGCTTCGGACAGGGGAAAGCTTTCTTT
once,TRBJ1-5,TRBV6-1,-,CASSQRFENQPQHF,TGTGCCAGCAGTCAACGGTTTGAAAATCAGCCCCAGCATTTT
-,TRBJ2-3,TRBV10-1,TRBD1,CASSLTGTVSTDTQYF,TGCGCCAGCAGCCTCACGGGGACAGTTAGCACAGATACGCAGTATTTT
-,TRBJ2-1,TRBV5-8,-,CASSLAPINEQFF,TGTGCCAGCAGCTTGGCACCTATAAATGAGCAGTTCTTC
-,TRBJ2-5,TRBV5-4,-,CASTPPGGLQETQYF,TGTGCCAGCACCCCCCCGGGGGGCCTCCAAGAGACCCAGTACTTC
-,TRBJ1-1,TRBV2,TRBD1,CATQQGVGNTEAFF,TGTGCCACTCAGCAGGGGGTCGGTAATACTGAAGCTTTCTTT
-,TRBJ1-6,TRBV6-1,-,CASSGTFQGSSYNSPLHF,TGTGCCAGCAGTGGCACTTTCCAGGGTAGCTCCTATAATTCACCCCTCCACTTT
-,TRBJ2-7,TRBV5-8,-,CASSPSDIPSSYEQYF,TGTGCCAGCAGCCCCTCGGACATCCCTAGCTCCTACGAGCAGTACTTC
-,TRBJ1-2,TRBV6-2/TRBV6-3,TRBD1,CASSYAGGKGYTF,TGTGCCAGCAGTTACGCAGGGGGCAAGGGCTACACCTTC
-,TRBJ1-5,TRBV7-9,-,CASSLSGFNQPQHF,TGTGCCAGCAGCTTATCGGGGTTCAATCAGCCCCAGCATTTT
-,TRBJ1-6,TRBV24-1,-,CATPQSGGRNSPLHF,TGTGCCACCCCGCAGTCAGGAGGGAGGAATTCACCCCTCCACTTT
-,TRBJ1-5,TRBV7-8,-,CASSRDGRAFYNQPQHF,TGTGCCAGCAGCCGGGACGGCAGGGCATTTTACAATCAGCCCCAGCATTTT
-,TRBJ1-1,TRBV6-5,-,CASSYPGEGNTEAFF,TGTGCCAGCAGTTACCCGGGGGAAGGGAACACTGAAGCTTTCTTT
-,TRBJ1-4,TRBV7-9,TRBD1,CASSSQQGNTPEKLFF,TGTGCCAGCAGCTCGCAACAGGGGAATACCCCTGAAAAACTGTTTTTT
-,TRBJ2-1,TRBV11-2,TRBD2,CASSERGGSYNEQFF,TGTGCCAGCAGCGAGCGGGGGGGCAGCTACAATGAGCAGTTCTTC
-,TRBJ2-7,TRBV27,TRBD2,CASMGRGVGREQYF,TGTGCCAGCATGGGTCGGGGGGTAGGTCGGGAGCAGTACTTC
few,TRBJ1-1,TRBV7-9,-,CASSFSIGGTEAFF,TGTGCCAGCAGCTTTAGTATAGGGGGCACTGAAGCTTTCTTT
-,TRBJ1-1,TRBV27,-,CASSPWAGQYTEAFF,TGTGCCAGCAGCCCTTGGGCAGGGCAGTACACTGAAGCTTTCTTT
-,TRBJ1-5,TRBV2,TRBD1,CASSVGDREVNNQPQHF,TGTGCCAGCAGTGTTGGTGACAGGGAGGTTAACAATCAGCCCCAGCATTTT
-,TRBJ1-2,TRBV7-4,-,CANQLVLTDYGYTF,TGTGCCAACCAGCTTGTTTTGACAGACTATGGCTACACCTTC
-,TRBJ1-2,TRBV25-1,TRBD1,CASSDRVTGSGYTF,TGTGCCAGCAGTGACCGCGTGACAGGGTCCGGCTACACCTTC
once,TRBJ1-1,TRBV27,-,CATMGGTEAFF,TGTGCCACTATGGGGGGCACTGAAGCTTTCTTT
-,TRBJ2-5,TRBV7-2,-,CASSLVRGQETQYF,TGTGCCAGCAGCTTAGTCAGGGGCCAAGAGACCCAGTACTTC
-,TRBJ2-7,TRBV30,TRBD2,CAWSVDGGTYEQYF,TGTGCCTGGAGCGTCGACGGGGGGACCTACGAGCAGTACTTC
-,TRBJ1-5,TRBV28,TRBD1,CASSLGTGSQPQHF,TGTGCCAGCAGTTTGGGGACAGGTTCCCAGCCCCAGCATTTT
-,TRBJ2-7,TRBV6-5,TRBD1,CASSPRDRVVEQYF,TGTGCCAGCAGTCCACGGGACAGGGTAGTCGAGCAGTACTTC
-,TRBJ1-2,TRBV10-3,TRBD1,CAISDRGHGYTF,TGTGCCATCAGTGACAGGGGGCATGGCTACACCTTC
-,TRBJ1-1,TRBV5-4,-,CASSLDTLPNTEAFF,TGTGCCAGCAGCTTAGACACCCTCCCGAACACTGAAGCTTTCTTT
-,TRBJ1-1,TRBV2,-,CASTGMDTEAFF,TGTGCCAGTACAGGGATGGACACTGAAGCTTTCTTT
-,TRBJ1-2,TRBV27,-,CASSPLQGRDYGYTF,TGTGCCAGCAGTCCCCTTCAGGGCCGAGACTATGGCTACACCTTC
-,TRBJ1-5,TRBV28,-,CASLGGGSNQPQHF,TGTGCCAGCCTGGGGGGAGGGAGCAATCAGCCCCAGCATTTT
-,TRBJ1-2,TRBV5-6,TRBD1,CASSSRQGNYGYTF,TGTGCCAGCAGCTCAAGACAGGGGAACTATGGCTACACCTTC
once,TRBJ2-1,TRBV2,-,CASSEGLDYNEQFF,TGTGCCAGCAGTGAAGGGCTAGATTACAATGAGCAGTTCTTC
-,TRBJ1-1,TRBV6-5,-,CASSLGGFYTEAFF,TGTGCCAGCAGTTTGGGGGGATTCTACACTGAAGCTTTCTTT
-,TRBJ2-1,TRBV4-3,-,CASSQENGYNEQFF,TGCGCCAGCAGCCAAGAGAACGGCTACAATGAGCAGTTCTTC
once,TRBJ2-1,TRBV7-2,TRBD1,CASSSRQGSYNEQFF,TGTGCCAGCAGCTCGCGACAGGGGTCATACAATGAGCAGTTCTTC
-,TRBJ2-7,TRBV3-1/TRBV3-2,TRBD1,CASSQDDRDRYF,TGTGCCAGCAGCCAAGATGACCGGGACAGGTACTTC
-,TRBJ1-2,TRBV7-9,-,CASSRRGNYGYTF,TGTGCCAGCAGTAGAAGGGGGAACTATGGCTACACCTTC
-,TRBJ2-2,TRBV19,-,CASHRRVDTGELFF,TGTGCCAGTCACCGTCGGGTCGACACCGGGGAGCTGTTTTTT
few,TRBJ1-1,TRBV2,-,CASSAAGATNTEAFF,TGTGCCAGCAGCGCAGCAGGGGCGACGAACACTGAAGCTTTCTTT
-,TRBJ2-1,TRBV12-3/TRBV12-4,-,CASSLEREQFF,TGTGCCAGCAGTTTAGAGAGGGAGCAGTTCTTC
-,TRBJ1-1,TRBV5-1,-,CASSRAAQGSNTEAFF,TGCGCCAGCAGTCGGGCGGCACAGGGATCGAACACTGAAGCTTTCTTT
-,TRBJ2-7,TRBV29-1,TRBD1,CSVLRDRDHEQYF,TGCAGCGTACTCCGGGACAGGGACCACGAGCAGTACTTC
-,TRBJ1-6,TRBV11-1,-,CASSRGGGANSPLHF,TGTGCCAGCAGCCGTGGTGGGGGGGCAAATTCACCCCTCCACTTT
-,TRBJ2-3,TRBV12-3/TRBV12-4,TRBD1,CASYRGGTDTQYF,TGTGCCAGTTACAGGGGAGGCACAGATACGCAGTATTTT
-,TRBJ1-3,TRBV7-9,-,CASSSQQGLPGNTIYF,TGTGCCAGCAGCTCCCAACAGGGTCTTCCTGGAAACACCATATATTTT